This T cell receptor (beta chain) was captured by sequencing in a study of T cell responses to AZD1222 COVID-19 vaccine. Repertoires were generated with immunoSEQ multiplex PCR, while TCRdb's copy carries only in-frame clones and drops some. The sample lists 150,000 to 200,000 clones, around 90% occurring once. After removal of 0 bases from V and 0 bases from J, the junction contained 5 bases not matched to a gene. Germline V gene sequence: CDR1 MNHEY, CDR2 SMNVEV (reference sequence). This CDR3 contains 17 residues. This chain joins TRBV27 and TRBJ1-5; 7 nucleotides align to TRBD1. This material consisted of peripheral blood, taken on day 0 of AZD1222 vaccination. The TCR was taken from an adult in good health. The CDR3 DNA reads TGTGCCAGCAGTTTATCGGGACAGTCTTATAGCAATCAGCCCCAGCATTTT. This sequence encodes CASSLSGQSYSNQPQHF.